This T cell receptor (beta chain) was profiled in a study of blood T cell repertoires in COVID-19. The germline CDR1 and CDR2 sequences are SGHAT and FQNNGV. The CDR3 sequence is 14 residues long. V was pared by 5 bases and J by 4 bases, with 7 bases of the junction left unmatched. The repertoire was sequenced with immunoSEQ multiplex PCR; TCRdb's copy has only in-frame clones and lacks some. The table lists a few hundred thousand clones, about four fifths of them singletons. The TCR sequence derives from a man under 40 who had recovered from COVID-19. Sequencing was performed on peripheral blood. J is TRBJ2-5 and V is TRBV11-2; 7 positions match TRBD1. CDR3 DNA: TGTGCCAGCAGCGTGCGACAGGGCCGAGAGACCCAGTACTTC. Its translation is CASSVRQGRETQYF.